Listed below are T cell receptor beta chains from one sample, sequenced in a study of blood T cell repertoires in COVID-19. This table comes from immunoSEQ multiplex PCR, and its TCRdb copy is limited to in-frame clones, with some not included. The sample has roughly 77,000 clones, roughly 85% seen once. Sequenced material: peripheral blood. The receptors originated from a man in his sixties with active or convalescent COVID-19. The CDR3 runs from the conserved cysteine through the conserved F or W. D genes are given only for firm matches. Size tells how often a clone was seen (once, few, many) or the class of an expanded clone, and some rows leave it out.

V gene,D gene,J gene,clone size,CDR3 DNA,CDR3 protein
TRBV7-9,-,TRBJ1-5,-,TGTGCCAGCAGCGCTAACACGGGGTCCCAGCCCCAGCATTTT,CASSANTGSQPQHF
TRBV7-2,-,TRBJ2-3,-,TGTGCCAGCAGCTTAGCCGACTACCGTACGCAGTATTTT,CASSLADYRTQYF
TRBV2,TRBD2,TRBJ2-3,-,TGTGCCAGCAGGACCCCGGGACTAGCGGACACAGATACGCAGTATTTT,CASRTPGLADTDTQYF
TRBV7-8,-,TRBJ1-3,-,TGTGCCAGCAGCCCCCGGGGAGTTGGAAACACCATATATTTT,CASSPRGVGNTIYF
TRBV18,-,TRBJ2-2,-,TGTGCCAGCTTCCAGGACAGATCGAACACCGGGGAGCTGTTTTTT,CASFQDRSNTGELFF
TRBV2,-,TRBJ2-7,once,TGTGCCAGCAGGGTAGTCTACGAGCAGTACTTC,CASRVVYEQYF
TRBV3-1/TRBV3-2,-,TRBJ1-2,-,TGTGCCAGCAGCCGGGGGAGGGGAATCAACTATGGCTACACCTTC,CASSRGRGINYGYTF
TRBV19,TRBD2,TRBJ2-1,few,TGTGCCAGTAGTATAGCGGCTAGCGGGGGCGCCTACAATGAGCAGTTCTTC,CASSIAASGGAYNEQFF
TRBV2,TRBD1,TRBJ1-4,few,TGTGCCAGCAATCAAGACAGGGTAAAGTCTAATGAAAAACTGTTTTTT,CASNQDRVKSNEKLFF
TRBV6-5,-,TRBJ2-3,-,TGTGCCAGCAGTTACGCCAACAGGCCTACGCAGTATTTT,CASSYANRPTQYF
TRBV29-1,-,TRBJ1-1,-,TGCAGCGTTGGGTGGCAGACTAACACTGAAGCTTTCTTT,CSVGWQTNTEAFF